This TCR beta chain stems from a study of spatial heterogeneity in lung cancer. Whole-study findings and limits: Tumor mutation counts were tracked by expanded intratumoral alpha and beta TCR counts. Counts of ubiquitous and regional expanded TCRs tracked ubiquitous and regional nonsynonymous mutations, respectively.

The sample's time point: sample taken at primary tumor resection. All TCR cDNA molecules were individually tagged with a unique molecular identifier. TCRdb called the 5' RACE reads again in MiXCR, with one record for every CDR3 protein. Counted here are thousands of distinct CDR3 sequences, 17% occurring once; the ten biggest clones make up roughly 15%. Remarks on this clonotype: Antigen: not known.

Germline lookup yields CDR1 MNHNS and CDR2 SASEGT. The CDR3 totals 14 residues. V shed 5 bases and J 5 bases; nucleotides not matched to a gene: 7. The sequencing used lung tumor tissue, collected at surgery. The sequence was obtained from a male donor with early-stage non-small cell lung cancer. This chain joins TRBV6-1 and TRBJ2-7; TRBD1 aligns across 9 bases. DNA for the CDR3: TGTGCCAGCAGTCCTGGGACAGGGCGAGACGAGCAGTACTTC. Amino acids: CASSPGTGRDEQYF.